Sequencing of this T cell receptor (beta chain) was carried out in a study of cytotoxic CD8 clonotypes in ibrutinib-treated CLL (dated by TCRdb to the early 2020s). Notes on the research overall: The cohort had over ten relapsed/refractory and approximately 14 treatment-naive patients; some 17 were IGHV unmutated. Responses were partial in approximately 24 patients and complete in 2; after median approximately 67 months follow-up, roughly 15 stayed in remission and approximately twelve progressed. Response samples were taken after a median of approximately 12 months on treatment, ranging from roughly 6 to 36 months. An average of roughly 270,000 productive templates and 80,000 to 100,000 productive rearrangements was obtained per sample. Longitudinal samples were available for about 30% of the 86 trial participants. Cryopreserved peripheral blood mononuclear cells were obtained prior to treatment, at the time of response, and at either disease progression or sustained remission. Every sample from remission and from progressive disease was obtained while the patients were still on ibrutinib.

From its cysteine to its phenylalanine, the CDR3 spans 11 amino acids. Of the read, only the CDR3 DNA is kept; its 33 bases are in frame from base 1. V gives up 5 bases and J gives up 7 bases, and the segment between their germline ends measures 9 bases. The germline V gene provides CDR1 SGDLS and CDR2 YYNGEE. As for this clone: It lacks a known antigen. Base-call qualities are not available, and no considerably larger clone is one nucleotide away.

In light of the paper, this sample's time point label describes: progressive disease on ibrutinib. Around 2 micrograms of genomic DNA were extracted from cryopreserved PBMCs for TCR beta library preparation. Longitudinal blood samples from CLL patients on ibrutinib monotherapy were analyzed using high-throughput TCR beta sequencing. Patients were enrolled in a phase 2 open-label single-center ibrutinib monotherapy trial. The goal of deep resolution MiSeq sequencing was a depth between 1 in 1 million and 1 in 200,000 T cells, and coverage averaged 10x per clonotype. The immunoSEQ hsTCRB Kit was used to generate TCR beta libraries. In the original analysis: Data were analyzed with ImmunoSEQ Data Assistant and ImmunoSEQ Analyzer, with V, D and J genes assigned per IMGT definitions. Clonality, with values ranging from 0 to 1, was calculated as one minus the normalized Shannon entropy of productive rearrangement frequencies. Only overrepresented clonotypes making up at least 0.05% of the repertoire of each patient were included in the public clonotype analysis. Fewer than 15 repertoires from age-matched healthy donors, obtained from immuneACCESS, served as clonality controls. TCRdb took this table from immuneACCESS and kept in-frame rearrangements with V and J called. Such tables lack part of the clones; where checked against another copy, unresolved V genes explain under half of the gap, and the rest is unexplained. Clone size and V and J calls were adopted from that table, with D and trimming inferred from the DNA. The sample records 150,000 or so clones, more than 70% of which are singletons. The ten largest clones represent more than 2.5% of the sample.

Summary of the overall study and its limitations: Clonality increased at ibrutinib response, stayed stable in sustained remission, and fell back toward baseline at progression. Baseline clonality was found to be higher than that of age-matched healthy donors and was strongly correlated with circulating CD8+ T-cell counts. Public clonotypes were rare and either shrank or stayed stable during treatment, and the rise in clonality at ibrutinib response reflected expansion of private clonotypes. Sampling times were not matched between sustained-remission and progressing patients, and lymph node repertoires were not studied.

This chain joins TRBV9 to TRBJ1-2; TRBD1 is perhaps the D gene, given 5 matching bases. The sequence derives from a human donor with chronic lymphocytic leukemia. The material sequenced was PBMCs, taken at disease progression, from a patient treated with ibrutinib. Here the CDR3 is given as CASRGPIGYTF. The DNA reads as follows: TGTGCCAGCAGGGGACCGATTGGCTACACCTTC.